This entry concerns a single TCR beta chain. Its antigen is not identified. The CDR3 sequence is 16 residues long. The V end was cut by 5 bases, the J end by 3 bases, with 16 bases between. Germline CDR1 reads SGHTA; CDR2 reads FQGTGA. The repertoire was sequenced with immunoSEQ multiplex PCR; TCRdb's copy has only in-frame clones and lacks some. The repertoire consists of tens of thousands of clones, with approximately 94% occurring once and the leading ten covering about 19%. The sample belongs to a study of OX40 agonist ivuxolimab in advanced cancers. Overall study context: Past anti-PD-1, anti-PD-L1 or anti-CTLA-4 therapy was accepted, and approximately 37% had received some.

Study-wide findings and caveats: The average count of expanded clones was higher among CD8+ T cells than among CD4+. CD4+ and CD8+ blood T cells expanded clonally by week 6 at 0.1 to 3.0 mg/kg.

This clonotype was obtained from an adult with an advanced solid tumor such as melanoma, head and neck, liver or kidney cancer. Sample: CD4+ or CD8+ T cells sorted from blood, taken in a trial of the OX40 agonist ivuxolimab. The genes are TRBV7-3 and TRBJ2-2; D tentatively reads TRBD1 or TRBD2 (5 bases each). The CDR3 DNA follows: TGTGCCAGCAGCCCCCAGAGGGGTTTCGACACCGGGGAGCTGTTTTTT. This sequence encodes CASSPQRGFDTGELFF.